Listed below are T cell receptor beta chains from one sample, sequenced in a study of cytomegalovirus exposure and HLA in healthy donors. The protocol was immunoSEQ multiplex PCR, while the TCRdb copy is restricted to in-frame clones and leaves out a portion. The table records 180,000 or so clones, around four fifths of them present only once. The sample consisted of PBMCs. These receptors were obtained from a woman aged 60 to 75 in good health and CMV-seropositive. Each CDR3 is given with its conserved first and last residue. D genes are given only for firm matches. Only part of the rows carry a size: once, few, many, or a class if the clone is expanded.

>NA|TRBV7-8|TRBJ2-5|NA
TGTGCCAGCTCCTGGGAGGAGACCCAGTACTTC
CASSWEETQYF
>once|TRBV5-1|TRBJ2-1|TRBD2
TGCGCCAGCAGCGATCAGACTAGCGGGGGGACAAATGAGCAGTTCTTC
CASSDQTSGGTNEQFF
>NA|TRBV4-1|TRBJ2-2|NA
TGCGCCAGCAGCCACCTCACCGGGGAGCTGTTTTTT
CASSHLTGELFF
>NA|TRBV7-9|TRBJ1-2|TRBD1
TGTGCCAGCAGCTTAAGTACCCAGGGGGGCTATGGCTACACCTTC
CASSLSTQGGYGYTF
>NA|TRBV5-1|TRBJ2-2|NA
TGCGCCAGCAGCTTTTCAGGGATAAACACCGGGGAGCTGTTTTTT
CASSFSGINTGELFF
>NA|TRBV19|TRBJ1-6|NA
TGTGCCAGTAGTATACGGGGGGCAGATTCACCCCTCCACTTT
CASSIRGADSPLHF
>NA|TRBV4-1|TRBJ1-1|TRBD1
TGCGCCAGCAGCCAAGTAAGAGGGGGCCAGACCATGAACACTGAAGCTTTCTTT
CASSQVRGGQTMNTEAFF
>NA|TRBV5-6|TRBJ1-1|TRBD1
TGTGCCAGCAGTTTCAGGGGGTCCGGGCCTGAAGCTTTCTTT
CASSFRGSGPEAFF
>NA|TRBV30|TRBJ1-4|NA
TGTGCCTGTCGAGGGCCGGCTACAGAAAAACTGTTTTTT
CACRGPATEKLFF
>few|TRBV9|TRBJ2-7|TRBD2
TGTGCCAGCAGCCCCCGAGGGCTAGCGGGGGGTGTCGGGTTAGTCGAGCAGTACTTC
CASSPRGLAGGVGLVEQYF
>NA|TRBV7-9|TRBJ1-5|NA
TGTGCCAGCAGCGCTGGACAGAATCAGCCCCAGCATTTT
CASSAGQNQPQHF
>NA|TRBV18|TRBJ2-7|TRBD2
TGTGCCAGCTCACCACCGGCGGGAGGGCACGAGCAGTACTTC
CASSPPAGGHEQYF
>NA|TRBV11-2|TRBJ2-7|TRBD1
TGTGCCAGCAGCGCCTGGGACAGGACTTCCTACGAGCAGTACTTC
CASSAWDRTSYEQYF
>NA|TRBV7-8|TRBJ1-5|NA
TGTGCCAGCAGCTTAGGACTCCATAGCAATCAGCCCCAGCATTTT
CASSLGLHSNQPQHF
>NA|TRBV2|TRBJ1-2|NA
TGTGCCAGCACTCCACAGGGAGTGGTCTATGGCTACACCTTC
CASTPQGVVYGYTF
>NA|TRBV28|TRBJ1-1|TRBD1
TGTGCCAGCAGTTTACGGGACAGGGGCGGAACTGAAGCTTTCTTT
CASSLRDRGGTEAFF
>NA|TRBV27|TRBJ2-7|TRBD2
TGTGCCAGCAGTCCTCCAGGGACTAGCGGGAGGTTCTACGAGCAGTACTTC
CASSPPGTSGRFYEQYF
>NA|TRBV2|TRBJ2-3|TRBD2
TGTGCCAGCAGTCGGACTAGCGGGGGGGCAGATACGCAGTATTTT
CASSRTSGGADTQYF
>NA|TRBV2|TRBJ1-1|NA
TGTGCCAGCAGTCAGAGAGGTAGCACTGAAGCTTTCTTT
CASSQRGSTEAFF
>NA|TRBV5-4|TRBJ1-4|TRBD1
TGTGCCAGCAGCTCGGCGACAGGGGGAGAAAAACTGTTTTTT
CASSSATGGEKLFF
>NA|TRBV9|TRBJ2-3|NA
TGTGCCAGCAGCGTAGTAGCCTCTAGCACAGATACGCAGTATTTT
CASSVVASSTDTQYF
>NA|TRBV2|TRBJ2-5|TRBD2
TGTGCCAGCAGTCAAACTAGCGTACAAGAGACCCAGTACTTC
CASSQTSVQETQYF
>NA|TRBV7-8|TRBJ1-1|NA
TGTGCCAGCAGCTTAGTAGGAGGGGCCGCTGAAGCTTTCTTT
CASSLVGGAAEAFF
>NA|TRBV7-3|TRBJ2-1|TRBD2
TGTGCCAGCAGCTTAACGGGCGGCGGGGGGCCCGGCAATGAGCAGTTCTTC
CASSLTGGGGPGNEQFF
>NA|TRBV11-1|TRBJ2-7|TRBD2
TGTGCCAGCAGCCTTGATGCCGGGACTACCTACGAGCAGTACTTC
CASSLDAGTTYEQYF
>NA|TRBV27|TRBJ1-1|NA
TGTGCCAGCAGTGTAGCCTTTGGGGGACTTGGTGAAGCTTTCTTT
CASSVAFGGLGEAFF
>NA|TRBV4-3|TRBJ2-2|TRBD2
TGCGCCAGCAGCCGACGAACGACTAGCGGGGGGACTAACACCGGGGAGCTGTTTTTT
CASSRRTTSGGTNTGELFF
>NA|TRBV10-3|TRBJ2-3|TRBD2
TGTGCCATCAGTGGACTAGGGAGGGGCACAGATACGCAGTATTTT
CAISGLGRGTDTQYF
>NA|TRBV6-5|TRBJ2-6|NA
TGTGCCAGCAGTTGGGCACCTTCTGGGGCCAACGTCCTGACTTTC
CASSWAPSGANVLTF
>NA|TRBV9|TRBJ1-4|NA
TGTGCCAGCAGCGTAGCTGGAGCTAAAGGCGAAAAACTGTTTTTT
CASSVAGAKGEKLFF
>NA|TRBV19|TRBJ1-1|NA
TGTGCCAGTAGTGAGGGCTACCTTGAAGCTTTCTTT
CASSEGYLEAFF
>NA|TRBV5-1|TRBJ1-5|NA
TGCGCCAGCAGCTGGGAGGGGGTGGGGCCCCAGCATTTT
CASSWEGVGPQHF
>few|TRBV11-3|TRBJ1-1|NA
TGTGCCAGCAGCAACATGGGGGGCACTGAAGCTTTCTTT
CASSNMGGTEAFF
>NA|TRBV5-1|TRBJ2-6|TRBD2
TGCGCCAGCAGCCCCGTAGCGGGAGGGCCCAGCTCTGGGGCCAACGTCCTGACTTTC
CASSPVAGGPSSGANVLTF
>few|TRBV4-1|TRBJ1-6|NA
TGCGCCAGCAGCATGGGACATCCAAGCTCCTATAATTCACCCCTCCACTTT
CASSMGHPSSYNSPLHF
>NA|TRBV4-2|TRBJ2-3|NA
TGTGCCAGCAGCCAAGCCACAGGCGGCACAGATACGCAGTATTTT
CASSQATGGTDTQYF
>NA|TRBV9|TRBJ1-1|NA
TGTGCCAGCAGCGTCGCAGGGAACACTGAAGCTTTCTTT
CASSVAGNTEAFF
>NA|TRBV29-1|TRBJ2-6|TRBD1
TGCAGCAAGAAAACCCGACTACACAGACAGGGGCTAAGCTCTGGGGCCAACGTCCTGACTTTC
CSKKTRLHRQGLSSGANVLTF
>NA|TRBV19|TRBJ1-6|TRBD1
TGTGCCAGTAGGGACAGGGGAATGATAAAATCACCCCTCCACTTT
CASRDRGMIKSPLHF
>NA|TRBV2|TRBJ2-5|NA
TGTGCCAGCAGTGTCTGGGTAGCGGAGACCCAGTACTTC
CASSVWVAETQYF
>NA|TRBV18|TRBJ2-1|TRBD1
TGTGCCAGCTCACCCTGGGACAGCTCCTACAATGAGCAGTTCTTC
CASSPWDSSYNEQFF
>once|TRBV9|TRBJ1-1|TRBD1
TGTGCCAGCAGCGTAGCCGGACAGGGGTGGGCTGAAGCTTTTTTT
CASSVAGQGWAEAFF
>NA|TRBV9|TRBJ2-7|NA
TGTGCCAGCAGCGGGCGGACAGCACCCCTCGAGCAGTACTTC
CASSGRTAPLEQYF
>NA|TRBV28|TRBJ1-2|NA
TGTGCCAGCAGTCCCGGGGGTTACTATGGCTACACCTTC
CASSPGGYYGYTF
>NA|TRBV11-2|TRBJ2-7|TRBD2
TGTGCCAGCAGCCGGGGACTAGCAGATTACGAGCAGTACTTC
CASSRGLADYEQYF
>NA|TRBV5-4|TRBJ2-5|NA
TGTGCCAGCAAACCTAACGAGCCGGGGGAGACCCAGTACTTC
CASKPNEPGETQYF
>NA|TRBV7-6|TRBJ1-6|TRBD1
TGTGCCAGCAGCCGGGACAGAGATAATTCACCCCTCCACTTT
CASSRDRDNSPLHF
>NA|TRBV9|TRBJ2-6|NA
TGTGCCAGCAGCGTAATAGACTCTGGGGCCAACGTCCTGACTTTC
CASSVIDSGANVLTF
>NA|TRBV19|TRBJ2-5|TRBD1
TGTGCCAGTAATTCCGGGACAGCCTGGGAAGAGACCCAGTACTTC
CASNSGTAWEETQYF
>once|TRBV6-5|TRBJ1-5|TRBD1
TGTGCCAGCAGTCGGTCCAGGACAGGCGTACGGCCCCAGCATTTT
CASSRSRTGVRPQHF
>NA|TRBV29-1|TRBJ2-7|NA
TGCAGCGTCCGGGCAGGGCAGGGATCCTACGAGCAGTACTTC
CSVRAGQGSYEQYF
>once|TRBV5-4|TRBJ2-1|TRBD1
TGTGCCAGCAGCCTGGGACAGAGCTCCTACAATGAGCAGTTCTTC
CASSLGQSSYNEQFF
>few|TRBV27|TRBJ2-7|NA
TGTGCCAGCAGCTCGCCACCCCACTCCTACGAGCAGTACTTC
CASSSPPHSYEQYF
>NA|TRBV18|TRBJ2-1|TRBD1
TGTGCCAGCTCAGCGACAGGGGGCGAGTTTAATGAGCAGTTCTTC
CASSATGGEFNEQFF
>NA|TRBV6-1|TRBJ1-5|NA
TGTGCCAGCAGTGAGGCCCAAGGGGCTCAGCCCCAGCATTTT
CASSEAQGAQPQHF
>NA|TRBV9|TRBJ2-7|TRBD2
TGTGCCAGCAGCGGGCTAGCGGGGAGCTCCTACGAGCAGTACTTC
CASSGLAGSSYEQYF